What follows are 3 T cell receptor beta chains derived from one specimen sequenced in a study of CD8+ T cells in alopecia areata (dated by TCRdb to 2016 to 2019). Library prep was done by the immunoSEQ multiplex PCR assay. RNA was extracted from all samples and reverse transcribed into cDNA as template for TCR sequencing. The source is immuneACCESS, and TCRdb retained only in-frame sequences with V and J called. Part of the clones is not carried over; for the studies checked, unresolved V genes explain less than half of this, and the remainder is unexplained. The sample table contains tens of thousands of clones; only one count was recorded for over 70% of them. The top ten hold around 16% of the sample. The treatment or condition label here, explained by the study, means: oral pan-JAK inhibitor, 5-10 mg twice daily. This specimen was CD8+ T cells sorted from blood, taken around week 44, from a patient treated with tofacitinib. The receptor source for this set is a human donor with alopecia areata.

This sequence joins TRBV4-1 and TRBJ2-1; 7 nucleotides align to TRBD2. The CDR3 contains 15 residues. With V trimmed by 7 bases and J by 0 bases, 6 bases remained unmatched. Germline-derived CDR1 and CDR2 are MGHRA and YSYEKL. In nucleotides, the CDR3 is TGCGCCAGCACCCTAGCGGTGAGCTCCTACAATGAGCAGTTCTTC. Translating it yields CASTLAVSSYNEQFF.

The chain uses TRBV30 and TRBJ2-7, with D uncertain. The CDR3 is 11 residues long. V was shortened by 3 bases and J by 4 bases, with 7 bases between the two germline ends. The germline CDR1 and CDR2 sequences are GTSNPN and SVGIG (reference sequence). The CDR3 reads CAWSLGYEQYF. The CDR3 DNA follows: TGTGCCTGGAGCCTCGGGTACGAGCAGTACTTC.

This clone turned up a few times. V and J are TRBV19 and TRBJ1-1; D perhaps matches TRBD1 (5 bases). V was cut by 5 bases and J by 4 bases, with 11 bases left in between. Germline V gene sequence: CDR1 LNHDA, CDR2 SQIVND (reference sequence). There are 13 residues in the CDR3. CDR3 amino acids: CASSFSGRTEAFF. CDR3 DNA: TGTGCCAGTAGTTTCTCGGGGCGCACTGAAGCTTTCTTT. The whole variable domain, filled in from reference TRBV19 and TRBJ1-1, reads DGGITQSPKYLFRKEGQNVTLSCEQNLNHDAMYWYRQDPGQGLRLIYYSQIVNDFQKGDIAEGYSVSREKKESFPLTVTSAQKNPTAFYLCASSFSGRTEAFFGQGTRLTVV.